These 16 T cell receptor beta chains were sequenced from one sample in a study of radiotherapy plus CTLA-4 blockade in lung cancer. Profiling relied on immunoSEQ multiplex PCR, and the TCRdb table lists in-frame clones only, not all of them. The sample has around 82,000 clones, over 70% seen once. Sample: peripheral blood, taken from a patient treated with radiotherapy plus ipilimumab. The origin of the receptors is a human donor with non-small cell lung cancer whose response to radiotherapy plus ipilimumab could not be evaluated. Some clones in this sample may be carry-over from other donors' samples.

This clone was seen a handful of times. The rearrangement uses TRBV11-2 and TRBJ2-5, with 9 nucleotides matching TRBD1. The J segment lost 5 bases and the V segment lost 1 base, leaving 8 bases of the junction unmatched. Germline CDR1 reads SGHAT; CDR2 reads FQNNGV. The CDR3 covers 16 residues. CDR3 bases: TGTGCCAGCAGCTTAGCCGGGGACAGGGAAGGGGAGACCCAGTACTTC. This encodes CASSLAGDREGETQYF. The whole variable domain, remainder taken from reference TRBV11-2 and TRBJ2-5, is EAGVAQSPRYKIIEKRQSVAFWCNPISGHATLYWYQQILGQGPKLLIQFQNNGVVDDSQLPKDRFSAERLKGVDSTLKIQPAKLEDSAVYLCASSLAGDREGETQYFGPGTRLLVL.

The DNA for the CDR3 is TGTGCCAGCACGGACAGGATCTTCTCTGGAAACACCATATATTTT. Encoded protein: CASTDRIFSGNTIYF. The gene calls are TRBV6-5 and TRBJ1-3; 7 bases are a match to TRBD1. The CDR3 has 15 residues. V shed 7 bases and J 0 bases; nucleotides not matched to a gene: 6. Germline CDR1 is MNHEY and CDR2 is SVGAGI.

This clone occurred a few times. The chain combines TRBV29-1 with TRBJ2-7; perhaps TRBD1 as D (6 bases). This CDR3 contains 16 residues. The V gene's germline CDR1 is SQVTM and CDR2 ANQGSEA. V lost 1 base, J lost 0 bases, and 16 bases lay in between. In DNA form, the CDR3 reads TGCAGCGTTGAAGGCTCCCCGCAGGACAGCTCCTACGAGCAGTACTTC. This gives the protein CSVEGSPQDSSYEQYF.

The V and J genes are TRBV19 and TRBJ1-2; 7 bases agree with TRBD1. This CDR3 is 14 amino acids long. The junction had 10 bases not matched to a gene; V was cut back by 5 bases and J by 7 bases. CDR1 is LNHDA and CDR2 is SQIVND in the germline V gene (reference sequence). Here the CDR3 reads CASSVGQEIPGYTF. The CDR3 coding sequence is TGTGCCAGTAGTGTCGGACAGGAGATCCCTGGCTACACCTTC.

This clone occurred a few times. This chain connects TRBV28 to TRBJ2-5, with TRBD1 matching over 9 bases. The CDR3 is 15 amino acids. The germline CDR1 and CDR2 sequences are MDHEN and SYDVKM. J gave up 4 bases and V 9 bases, and 12 bases lay outside the gene matches. CDR3 coding DNA: TGTGCCAGTCGCCGGACAGGGGACCAAGTAGAGACCCAGTACTTC. Protein: CASRRTGDQVETQYF.

The gene calls are TRBV19 and TRBJ1-4; 9 bases are shared with TRBD1. CDR1 LNHDA and CDR2 SQIVND come from the germline V gene (reference sequence). The CDR3 sequence is 16 residues long. J gave up 8 bases and V 3 bases, and 10 bases lay outside the gene matches. The DNA of the CDR3 is TGTGCCAGTAGTATCAGGTCGGGACAGGGTAAAGAAAAACTGTTTTTT. This sequence encodes CASSIRSGQGKEKLFF.

V usage is TRBV5-4 and J usage is TRBJ1-1; no clear D. Trimming stripped 0 bases from V and 2 bases from J, with 11 bases between. This CDR3 is 15 amino acids long. Looked up from germline, CDR1 is SGHNT and CDR2 is YYREEE (reference sequence). CDR3 nucleotides: TGTGCCAGCAGCTTGGATCCCCAGGTAAACACTGAAGCTTTCTTT. Protein: CASSLDPQVNTEAFF. The full variable domain, its missing parts supplied by reference TRBV5-4 and TRBJ1-1, is ETGVTQSPTHLIKTRGQQVTLRCSSQSGHNTVSWYQQALGQGPQFIFQYYREEENGRGNFPPRFSGLQFPNYSSELNVNALELDDSALYLCASSLDPQVNTEAFFGQGTRLTVV.

The CDR3, as DNA: TGTGCCAGCAGTGCCCAGGGGCCCTACAATGAGCAGTTCTTC. It encodes CASSAQGPYNEQFF. The chain carries TRBV2 and TRBJ2-1; a possible D gene is TRBD1 (6 bases). Trimming cost V 4 bases and J 2 bases, with 9 bases left between them. The V gene's germline CDR1 is SNHLY and CDR2 FYNNEI. The CDR3 totals 14 residues.

The rearrangement uses TRBV10-3 and TRBJ1-1; maybe TRBD1 (5 bases). From germline, CDR1 is ENHRY and CDR2 SYGVKD. This CDR3 is built from 14 residues. V was trimmed by 3 bases and J by 0 bases, leaving 8 bases between them. The CDR3 loop reads CAISDRQMNTEAFF. The CDR3 DNA follows: TGTGCCATCAGTGACCGACAGATGAACACTGAAGCTTTCTTT.

This chain connects TRBV28 to TRBJ1-2, with 7 bases aligning to TRBD1. Germline V gene lookup returns CDR1 MDHEN and CDR2 SYDVKM. V lost 7 bases to trimming and J lost 4 bases; unmatched junction nucleotides: 9. The CDR3 covers 14 residues. The CDR3 DNA reads TGTGCCAGCACCATGGTAGACAGGGTCTATGGCTACACCTTC. It codes for CASTMVDRVYGYTF.

V is TRBV28 and J is TRBJ1-1; no clear D gene. CDR1 MDHEN and CDR2 SYDVKM come from the germline V gene. Trimming left V 2 bases short and J 4 bases short, with 5 bases between. This CDR3 has 12 amino acids. The CDR3 loop reads CASSLRSTEAFF. The DNA of the CDR3 is TGTGCCAGCAGTTTACGGAGCACTGAAGCTTTCTTT.

The genes are TRBV20-1 and TRBJ2-5; the D gene is possibly TRBD1 (6 bases). CDR1 is DFQATT and CDR2 is SNEGSKA in the germline V gene (reference sequence). Trimming shortened V by 5 bases and J by 4 bases, and 8 bases separated the two germline ends. The CDR3 length is 11 residues. The chain's CDR3 is CSALGGETQYF. The CDR3 DNA reads as TGCAGTGCTCTAGGGGGAGAGACCCAGTACTTC.

A word on this clone: Germline and junction disagree at one end, which may indicate a read error. J is TRBJ1-2 and V is TRBV9; D is undetermined. Per germline, CDR1 SGDLS and CDR2 YYNGEE. The CDR3 covers 12 residues. In DNA form, the CDR3 reads TGTGCCAGCAGCCCTACCTGGGAGGTGGCTTTCTTC. This gives the protein CASSPTWEVAFF.

The chain carries TRBV6-5 and TRBJ1-1, with TRBD1 matching over 11 bases. The CDR3 is made up of 13 amino acids. Germline CDR1 and CDR2: MNHEY and SVGAGI. The V gene end was trimmed by 8 bases and the J gene end by 4 bases; junction bases not matched to a gene: 3. The CDR3 protein is CASAGTGGTEAFF. CDR3 coding DNA: TGTGCCAGCGCGGGGACAGGGGGCACTGAAGCTTTCTTT.

The V gene is TRBV6-5, the J gene TRBJ1-2, with no clear D. This CDR3 contains 14 residues. CDR1 and CDR2 (germline): MNHEY, SVGAGI. The V end was cut by 5 bases, the J end by 8 bases, with 18 bases between. CDR3 sequence reads: CASSGDGEWRGYTF. The CDR3 bases are TGTGCCAGCAGTGGCGACGGAGAGTGGCGGGGCTACACCTTC.

The chain couples TRBV25-1 to TRBJ2-2; 15 nucleotides line up with TRBD2. V shed 3 bases and J 6 bases; nucleotides not matched to a gene: 5. The CDR3 contains 17 residues. The germline V gene has CDR1 MGHDK and CDR2 SYGVNS. In nucleotides, the CDR3 is TGTGCCAGCAGTGACGGGACTAGCGGGGGGATATCCGGGGAGCTGTTTTTT. Translation gives CASSDGTSGGISGELFF.